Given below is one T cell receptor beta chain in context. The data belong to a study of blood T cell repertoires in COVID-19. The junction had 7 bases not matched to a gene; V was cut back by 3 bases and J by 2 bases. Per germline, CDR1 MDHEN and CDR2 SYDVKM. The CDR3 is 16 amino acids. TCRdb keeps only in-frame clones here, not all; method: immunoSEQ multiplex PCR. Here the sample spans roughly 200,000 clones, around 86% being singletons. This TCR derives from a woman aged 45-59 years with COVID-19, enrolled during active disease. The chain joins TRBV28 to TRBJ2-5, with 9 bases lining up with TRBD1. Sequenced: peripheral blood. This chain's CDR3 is CASSFSGTGLQETQYF. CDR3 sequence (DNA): TGTGCCAGCAGTTTTTCCGGGACAGGGTTACAAGAGACCCAGTACTTC.